One sample yielded the 17 T cell receptor beta chains listed below, sequenced in a study of T-cell reconstitution after alpha-beta-depleted transplantation in children. The TCRbeta library was prepared with unique molecular identifiers. TCRdb redid the calling of the PCR reads with MiXCR, one entry per CDR3 protein. The sample shows around 490,000 distinct CDR3 sequences, about 10% of them seen only once. Sequencing was performed on PBMCs, mostly from graft donor cells, taken 180 days after TCRalphabeta/CD19-depleted stem cell transplant. The origin of the receptors is a female patient under 10 years old who had a stem cell transplant for aplastic anemia, so the T cells may come from the graft donor.

CDR3 bases: TGTGCCAGCCGCTCCGGGACTAATACCGGGGAGCTGTTTTTT. Encoded protein: CASRSGTNTGELFF. The gene calls are TRBV7-3 and TRBJ2-2; 7 nucleotides line up with TRBD2. This CDR3 is built from 14 residues. Germline loops: CDR1 SGHTA, CDR2 FQGTGA. V shed 8 bases, J shed 5 bases, and the junction held 8 bases outside the gene matches.

The sample holds a few counts of this clonotype. The chain combines TRBV7-2 with TRBJ1-1, with D perhaps TRBD1 (6 bases). This CDR3 contains 14 residues. Germline V lookup: CDR1 SGHTA, CDR2 FQGNSA. V was shortened by 5 bases and J by 4 bases, with 14 bases between the two germline ends. The CDR3 loop is CASSPSRGGTEAFF. The CDR3, as DNA: TGTGCCAGCAGCCCCTCGAGGGGGGGCACTGAAGCTTTCTTT.

The chain joins TRBV6-2 or TRBV6-3 to TRBJ2-1; weak D call: TRBD2 (6 bases). Germline V gene data show CDR1 as MNHEY and CDR2 as SVGEGT. The CDR3 has 16 residues. The V end was cut by 0 bases, the J end by 5 bases, with 14 bases between. CDR3 in DNA: TGTGCCAGCAGTTACTCGACGACTAGTTTGCACAATGAGCAGTTCTTC. This sequence encodes CASSYSTTSLHNEQFF.

J is TRBJ2-3 and V is TRBV4-3; no reliable D call. This CDR3 region has 16 residues. V dropped 0 bases and J dropped 2 bases, with 12 bases sitting between them. CDR1 is LGHNA, CDR2 YSLEER, per germline. CDR3 amino acids: CASSQDGFPPTDTQYF. The CDR3, as DNA: TGCGCCAGCAGCCAAGACGGGTTTCCGCCCACAGATACGCAGTATTTT.

This clonotype came up many times. The rearrangement links TRBV29-1 to TRBJ1-2, with 9 positions matching TRBD1. Per germline, CDR1 SQVTM and CDR2 ANQGSEA. The CDR3 extends over 13 amino acids. J lost 4 bases, V lost 7 bases, and 7 bases had no gene match. CDR3 DNA: TGCAGCGATTGGGGACAGGGTAGCTATGGCTACACCTTC. Protein: CSDWGQGSYGYTF.

This clonotype was detected only a few times. The V gene is TRBV4-3, the J gene TRBJ2-2, with 9 bases identical to TRBD1. With V trimmed by 1 base and J by 3 bases, 12 bases remained unmatched. This CDR3 is 19 amino acids long. CDR1 and CDR2 from the germline V gene are LGHNA and YSLEER. CDR3 sequence: CASSQGMTGTGRYTGELFF. The CDR3 region has the DNA TGCGCCAGCAGCCAAGGCATGACCGGGACAGGGAGATACACCGGGGAGCTGTTTTTT.

This clonotype was picked up many times. The chain couples TRBV6-2 or TRBV6-3 to TRBJ2-2; TRBD1 aligns across 8 bases. V gave up 6 bases and J gave up 2 bases; unmatched junction bases: 8. The CDR3 extends over 16 amino acids. In germline, CDR1 is MNHEY, CDR2 SVGEGT. CDR3 bases: TGTGCCAGCAGGCGATTAACAGGGGGAAACACCGGGGAGCTGTTTTTT. Protein product: CASRRLTGGNTGELFF.

This clonotype was found many times. The CDR3 region has the DNA TGTGCCAGCAGTTTTCAGAGGGAGCTGTTTTTT. This translates into CASSFQRELFF. The rearrangement joins TRBV12-3 or TRBV12-4 to TRBJ2-2; D ambiguous. The V and J ends lost 3 bases and 9 bases respectively, with 5 bases between them. The CDR3 is 11 amino acids.

The chain combines TRBV21-1 with TRBJ1-1; TRBD1, the D gene given by the table, was not confirmed from the DNA. TRBV21-1 is deemed a pseudogene. CDR3 length: 15 amino acids. The CDR3 DNA follows: TGTGCCAGCAGCAAAGGTGGGACAGCCAACACTGAAGCTTTCTTT. Encoded protein: CASSKGGTANTEAFF.

This clonotype was picked up many times. V is TRBV10-1 and J is TRBJ2-2, with a weak D call TRBD2 (5 bases). Germline lookup yields CDR1 WNHNN and CDR2 SYGVQD (reference sequence). The V end was cut by 5 bases, the J end by 2 bases, with 12 bases between. This CDR3 has 15 amino acids. The CDR3 bases are TGCGCCAGCAGTCCGGCGGAGGCAAACACCGGGGAGCTGTTTTTT. Its protein product is CASSPAEANTGELFF.

This clonotype occurred a few times. As DNA, the CDR3 is TGTGCCAGCAGTATGACAGGAGCCGACGAGCAGTACGTC. This gives the protein CASSMTGADEQYV. The rearrangement uses TRBV12-3 or TRBV12-4 and TRBJ2-7; tentative D call: TRBD1 (6 bases). The CDR3 is 13 residues long. The ends were cut back, 5 bases at V and 5 bases at J, with 13 bases in the middle.

The chain uses TRBV4-2 and TRBJ1-6, with D hard to call. Trimming left V 2 bases short and J 6 bases short, with 11 bases between. Germline CDR1 LGHNA, CDR2 YNFKEQ. The CDR3 totals 15 residues. This chain's CDR3 is CASSQYRERNSPLHF. CDR3 DNA sequence: TGTGCCAGCAGCCAATACCGGGAGCGTAATTCACCCCTCCACTTT.

This chain uses TRBV12-3 or TRBV12-4 with TRBJ2-1; 10 nucleotides align to TRBD2. J lost 4 bases, V lost 2 bases, and 5 bases had no gene match. The CDR3 has 16 residues. For the CDR3, the DNA is TGTGCCAGCAGTTTACGGCTAGCGGGAGAGTACAATGAGCAGTTCTTC. Amino acids: CASSLRLAGEYNEQFF.

This sequence joins TRBV28 and TRBJ1-6; D is unclear. Germline V lookup: CDR1 MDHEN, CDR2 SYDVKM. The V end was cut by 5 bases, the J end by 7 bases, with 15 bases between. The CDR3 has 15 residues. The DNA for the CDR3 is TGTGCCAGCAGTAACGACCCGGGTGGCAATTCACCCCTCCACTTT. Its protein product is CASSNDPGGNSPLHF.

At least ten counts were recorded for this clonotype. The chain carries TRBV9 and TRBJ2-7, with 15 bases lining up with TRBD2. CDR3 size: 15 residues. Germline V lookup: CDR1 SGDLS, CDR2 YYNGEE. The trim removed 4 bases at V and 7 bases at J, leaving 6 bases unmatched. The CDR3 sequence is CASSSKGLAGGEQYF. CDR3 coding DNA: TGTGCCAGCAGCTCGAAGGGACTAGCGGGAGGTGAGCAGTACTTC. Variable domain in full (rest from reference TRBV9 and TRBJ2-7): DSGVTQTPKHLITATGQRVTLRCSPRSGDLSVYWYQQSLDQGLQFLIQYYNGEERAKGNILERFSAQQFPDLHSELNLSSLELGDSALYFCASSSKGLAGGEQYFGPGTRLTVT.

The chain uses TRBV6-5 and TRBJ1-2; unclear D gene. V was pared by 0 bases and J by 6 bases, with 14 bases between. CDR3 length equals 15 residues. Per germline, CDR1 MNHEY and CDR2 SVGAGI. CDR3 sequence: CASSYSVTTANGYTF. The CDR3 DNA follows: TGTGCCAGCAGTTACTCGGTGACGACCGCTAATGGCTACACCTTC.

This clonotype occurred a few times. V usage is TRBV28 and J usage is TRBJ2-7; 8 bases align to TRBD2. The length of the CDR3 is 13 residues. From germline, CDR1 is MDHEN and CDR2 SYDVKM. V trimming: 5 bases; J trimming: 2 bases; junction bases outside the gene matches: 2. Here the CDR3 reads CASSQGLAYEQYF. The CDR3 region has the DNA TGTGCCAGCAGTCAGGGACTAGCCTACGAGCAGTACTTC.